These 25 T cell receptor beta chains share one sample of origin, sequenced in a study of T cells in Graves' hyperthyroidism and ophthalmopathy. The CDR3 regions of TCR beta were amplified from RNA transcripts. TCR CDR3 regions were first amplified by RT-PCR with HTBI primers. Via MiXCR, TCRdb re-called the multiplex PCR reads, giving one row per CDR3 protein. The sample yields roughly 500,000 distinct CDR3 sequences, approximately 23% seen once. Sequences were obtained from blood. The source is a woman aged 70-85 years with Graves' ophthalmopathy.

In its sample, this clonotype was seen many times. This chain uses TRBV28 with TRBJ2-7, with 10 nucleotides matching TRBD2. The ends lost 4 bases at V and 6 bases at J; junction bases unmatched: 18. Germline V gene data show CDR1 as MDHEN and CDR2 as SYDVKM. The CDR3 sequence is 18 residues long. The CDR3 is CASSWGRGPAGGPGEQYF. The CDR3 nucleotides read TGTGCCAGCAGTTGGGGCAGGGGACCAGCGGGAGGGCCTGGCGAGCAGTACTTC.

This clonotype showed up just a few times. CDR3: CASSQESKAGRNTEAFF. CDR3 coding DNA: TGTGCCAGCAGCCAAGAGAGTAAGGCAGGGAGGAACACTGAAGCTTTCTTT. V and J are TRBV3-1 and TRBJ1-1; weak D call: TRBD1 (5 bases). V was shortened by 0 bases and J by 1 base, with 15 bases between the two germline ends. This CDR3 has 17 residues. From germline, CDR1 is LGHDT and CDR2 YNNKEL (reference sequence).

Here the CDR3 DNA reads TGTGCCTGGAGTGTACTGAGCGGCTACAATGAGCAGTTCTTC. It encodes CAWSVLSGYNEQFF. The genes are TRBV30 and TRBJ2-1; a possible D gene is TRBD2 (5 bases). V was clipped by 0 bases and J by 3 bases, with 9 bases between them. Germline-derived CDR1 and CDR2 are GTSNPN and SVGIG (reference sequence). This CDR3 is 14 amino acids long.

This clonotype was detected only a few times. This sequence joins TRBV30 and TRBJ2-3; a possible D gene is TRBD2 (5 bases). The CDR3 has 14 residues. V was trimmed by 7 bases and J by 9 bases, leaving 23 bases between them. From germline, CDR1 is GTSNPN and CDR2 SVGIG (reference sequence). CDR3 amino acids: CASQKSLRADTQYF. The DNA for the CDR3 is TGTGCCTCCCAGAAGAGCTTGAGAGCGGACACGCAGTATTTT.

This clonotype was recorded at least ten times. CDR3 DNA: TGTGCCAGCGCTGTCTTAACGGATACGCAGTATTTT. Its protein is CASAVLTDTQYF. The genes are TRBV28 and TRBJ2-3; no reliable D call. Trimming took off 8 bases at V and 6 bases at J, with 12 bases between the two ends. The V gene's germline CDR1 is MDHEN and CDR2 SYDVKM. CDR3 length: 12 amino acids.

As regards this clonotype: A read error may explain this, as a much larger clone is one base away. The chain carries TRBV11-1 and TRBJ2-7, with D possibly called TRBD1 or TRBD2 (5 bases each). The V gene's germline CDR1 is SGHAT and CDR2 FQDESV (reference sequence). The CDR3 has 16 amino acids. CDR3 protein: CAGSLAPGINWNEQYF. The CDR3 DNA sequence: TGTGCCGGCAGCTTAGCGCCAGGGATAAACTGGAACGAGCAGTACTTC.

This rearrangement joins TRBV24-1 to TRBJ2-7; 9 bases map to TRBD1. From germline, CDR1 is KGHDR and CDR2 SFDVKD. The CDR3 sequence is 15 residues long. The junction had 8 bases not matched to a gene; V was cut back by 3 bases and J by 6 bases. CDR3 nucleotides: TGTGCCACCAGTGATCGACAGGGGGACCGGGGCGAGCAGTACTTC. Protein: CATSDRQGDRGEQYF.

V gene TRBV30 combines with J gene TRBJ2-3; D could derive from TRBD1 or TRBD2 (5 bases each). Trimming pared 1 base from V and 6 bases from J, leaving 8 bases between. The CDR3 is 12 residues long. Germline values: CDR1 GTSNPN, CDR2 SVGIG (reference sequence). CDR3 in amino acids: CAWSGGWDTQYF. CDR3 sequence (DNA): TGTGCCTGGAGTGGGGGGTGGGATACGCAGTATTTT.

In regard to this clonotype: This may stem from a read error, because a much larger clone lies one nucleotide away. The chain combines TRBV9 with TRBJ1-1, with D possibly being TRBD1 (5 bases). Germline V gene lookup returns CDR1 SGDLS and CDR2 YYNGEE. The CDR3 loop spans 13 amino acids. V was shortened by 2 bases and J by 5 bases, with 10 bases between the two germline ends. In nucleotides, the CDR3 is TGTGCCAGCAGCGTCCGGGGGGGGACTGAAGCTTTCTTT. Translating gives CASSVRGGTEAFF.

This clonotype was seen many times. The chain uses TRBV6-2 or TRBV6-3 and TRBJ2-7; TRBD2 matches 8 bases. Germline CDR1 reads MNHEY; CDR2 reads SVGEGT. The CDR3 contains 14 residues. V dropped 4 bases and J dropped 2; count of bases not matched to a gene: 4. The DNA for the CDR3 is TGTGCCAGCAGTTTAGCGGGAAGAACCTACGAGCAGTACTTC. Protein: CASSLAGRTYEQYF.

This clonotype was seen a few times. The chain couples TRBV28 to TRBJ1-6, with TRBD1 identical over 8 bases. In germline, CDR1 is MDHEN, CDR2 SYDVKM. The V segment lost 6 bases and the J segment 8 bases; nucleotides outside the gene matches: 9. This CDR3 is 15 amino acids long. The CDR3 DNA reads TGTGCCAGCAGACCGGGGGGACAGGTCTATTCACCCCTCCACTTT. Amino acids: CASRPGGQVYSPLHF. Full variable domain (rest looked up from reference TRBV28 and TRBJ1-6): DVKVTQSSRYLVKRTGEKVFLECVQDMDHENMFWYRQDPGLGLRLIYFSYDVKMKEKGDIPEGYSVSREKKERFSLILESASTNQTSMYLCASRPGGQVYSPLHFGNGTRLTVT.

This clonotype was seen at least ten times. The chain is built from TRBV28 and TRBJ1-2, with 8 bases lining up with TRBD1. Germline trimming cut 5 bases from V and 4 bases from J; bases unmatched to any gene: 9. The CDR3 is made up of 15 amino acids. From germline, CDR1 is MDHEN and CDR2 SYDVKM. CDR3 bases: TGTGCCAGCAGTCGACCCCAGGGGGCTGTCTATGGCTACACCTTC. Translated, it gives CASSRPQGAVYGYTF.

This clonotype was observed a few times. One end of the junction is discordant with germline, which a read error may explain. The CDR3 spells CASSQDLAGPYNEQFF. Written as DNA, the CDR3 is TGCGCCAGCAGCCAAGATCTAGCGGGTCCCTACAATGAGCAGTTCTTC. The V gene is TRBV7-9, the J gene TRBJ2-1; 8 bases match TRBD2. The CDR3 loop spans 16 amino acids. Germline values: CDR1 SEHNR, CDR2 FQNEAQ (reference sequence).

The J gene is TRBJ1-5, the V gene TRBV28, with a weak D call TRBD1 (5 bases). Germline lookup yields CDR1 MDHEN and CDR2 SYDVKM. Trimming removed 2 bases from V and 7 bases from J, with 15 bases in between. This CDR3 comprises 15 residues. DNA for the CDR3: TGTGCCAGCAGTTTAGGTCTGGGGCTCTTGCAGCCCCAGCATTTT. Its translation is CASSLGLGLLQPQHF.

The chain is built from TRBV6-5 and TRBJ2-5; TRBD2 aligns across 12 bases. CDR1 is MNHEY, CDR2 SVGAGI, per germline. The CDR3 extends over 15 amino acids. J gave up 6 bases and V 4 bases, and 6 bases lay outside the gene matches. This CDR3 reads CASSSRTSGNQTQYF. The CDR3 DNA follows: TGTGCCAGCAGTTCCAGGACTAGCGGGAATCAGACCCAGTACTTC.

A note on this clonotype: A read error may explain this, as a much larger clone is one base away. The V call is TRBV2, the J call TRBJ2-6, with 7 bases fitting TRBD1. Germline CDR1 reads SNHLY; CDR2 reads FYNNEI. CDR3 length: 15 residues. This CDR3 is CTSSADRDGANVLTF. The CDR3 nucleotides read TGTACCAGCAGTGCTGACAGGGATGGGGCCAACGTCCTGACTTTC.

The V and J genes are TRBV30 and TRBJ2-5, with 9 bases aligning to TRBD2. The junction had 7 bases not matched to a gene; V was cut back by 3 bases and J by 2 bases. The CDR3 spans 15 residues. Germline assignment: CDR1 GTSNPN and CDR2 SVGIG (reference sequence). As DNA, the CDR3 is TGTGCCTGGAGGTTTGCGGGAGGGCCTCAAGAGACCCAGTACTTC. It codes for CAWRFAGGPQETQYF.

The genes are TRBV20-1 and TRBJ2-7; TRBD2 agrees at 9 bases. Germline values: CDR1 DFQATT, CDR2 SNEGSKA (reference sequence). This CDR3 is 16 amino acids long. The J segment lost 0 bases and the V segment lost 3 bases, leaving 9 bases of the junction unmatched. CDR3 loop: CSASPPTSGYSYEQYF. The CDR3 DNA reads TGCAGTGCTAGCCCCCCGACTAGCGGCTACTCCTACGAGCAGTACTTC.

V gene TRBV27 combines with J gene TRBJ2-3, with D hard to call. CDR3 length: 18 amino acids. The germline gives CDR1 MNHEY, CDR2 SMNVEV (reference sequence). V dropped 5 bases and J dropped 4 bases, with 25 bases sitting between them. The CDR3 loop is CASSPPRKLDPQADTQYF. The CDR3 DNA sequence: TGTGCCAGCAGTCCCCCCAGGAAACTTGACCCCCAGGCAGATACGCAGTATTTT.

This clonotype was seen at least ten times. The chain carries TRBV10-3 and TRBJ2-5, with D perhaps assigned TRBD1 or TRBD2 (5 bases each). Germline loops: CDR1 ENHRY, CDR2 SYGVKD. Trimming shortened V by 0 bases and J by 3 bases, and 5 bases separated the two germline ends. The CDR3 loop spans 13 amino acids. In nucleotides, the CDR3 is TGTGCCATCAGTGAGTCGGGGGAAGAGACCCAGTACTTC. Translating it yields CAISESGEETQYF.

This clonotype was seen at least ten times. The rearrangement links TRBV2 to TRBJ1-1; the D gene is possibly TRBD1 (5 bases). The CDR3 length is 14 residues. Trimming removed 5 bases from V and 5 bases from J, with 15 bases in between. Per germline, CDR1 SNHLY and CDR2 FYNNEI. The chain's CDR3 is CASSFQGLGTEAFF. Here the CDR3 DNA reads TGTGCCAGCAGTTTCCAGGGACTTGGGACTGAAGCTTTCTTT.

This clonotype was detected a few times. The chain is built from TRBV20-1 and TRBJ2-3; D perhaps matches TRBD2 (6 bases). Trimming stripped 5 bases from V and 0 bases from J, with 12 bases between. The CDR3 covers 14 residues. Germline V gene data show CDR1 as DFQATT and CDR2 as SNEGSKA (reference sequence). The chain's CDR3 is CSALAATSTDTQYF. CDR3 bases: TGCAGTGCTTTAGCGGCCACTAGCACAGATACGCAGTATTTT.

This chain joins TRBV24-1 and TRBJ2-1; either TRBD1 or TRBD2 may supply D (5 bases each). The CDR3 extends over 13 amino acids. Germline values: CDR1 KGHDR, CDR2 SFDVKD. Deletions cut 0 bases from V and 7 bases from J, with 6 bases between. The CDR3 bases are TGTGCCACCAGTGATTTGGAGGGGAATGAGCAGTTCTTC. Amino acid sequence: CATSDLEGNEQFF.

Here the CDR3 reads CASSPTGLAGLYNEQFF. The CDR3 region has the DNA TGTGCCAGCAGCCCCACCGGACTAGCGGGGCTATACAATGAGCAGTTCTTC. The chain combines TRBV7-9 with TRBJ2-1, with TRBD2 matching over 12 bases. This CDR3 is built from 17 residues. With V trimmed by 5 bases and J by 4 bases, 9 bases remained unmatched. From germline, CDR1 is SEHNR and CDR2 FQNEAQ (reference sequence).

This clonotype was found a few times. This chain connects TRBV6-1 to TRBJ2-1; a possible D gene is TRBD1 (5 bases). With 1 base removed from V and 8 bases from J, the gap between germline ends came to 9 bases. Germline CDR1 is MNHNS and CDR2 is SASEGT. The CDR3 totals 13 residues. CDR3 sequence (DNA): TGTGCCAGCAGTGAAGAAAGGGGTTATGAGCAGTTCTTC. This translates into CASSEERGYEQFF.